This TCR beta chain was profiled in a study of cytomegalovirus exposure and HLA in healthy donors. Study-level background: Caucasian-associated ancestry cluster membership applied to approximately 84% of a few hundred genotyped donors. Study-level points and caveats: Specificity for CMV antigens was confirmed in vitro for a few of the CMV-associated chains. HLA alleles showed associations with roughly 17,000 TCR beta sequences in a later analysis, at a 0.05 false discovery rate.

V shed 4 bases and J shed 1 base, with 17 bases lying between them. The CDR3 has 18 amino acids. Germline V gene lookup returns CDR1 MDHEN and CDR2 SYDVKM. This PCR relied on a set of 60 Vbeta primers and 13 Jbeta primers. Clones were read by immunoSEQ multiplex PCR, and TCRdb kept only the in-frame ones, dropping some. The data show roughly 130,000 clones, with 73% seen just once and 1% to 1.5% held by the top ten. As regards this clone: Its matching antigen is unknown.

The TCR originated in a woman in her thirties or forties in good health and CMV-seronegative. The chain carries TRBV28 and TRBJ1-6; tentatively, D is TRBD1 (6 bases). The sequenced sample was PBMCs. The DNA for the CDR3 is TGTGCCAGCAGTTATTCCACAGGGTTAGGATCCTATAATTCACCCCTCCACTTT. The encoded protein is CASSYSTGLGSYNSPLHF. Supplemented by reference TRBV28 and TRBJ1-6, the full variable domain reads DVKVTQSSRYLVKRTGEKVFLECVQDMDHENMFWYRQDPGLGLRLIYFSYDVKMKEKGDIPEGYSVSREKKERFSLILESASTNQTSMYLCASSYSTGLGSYNSPLHFGNGTRLTVT.